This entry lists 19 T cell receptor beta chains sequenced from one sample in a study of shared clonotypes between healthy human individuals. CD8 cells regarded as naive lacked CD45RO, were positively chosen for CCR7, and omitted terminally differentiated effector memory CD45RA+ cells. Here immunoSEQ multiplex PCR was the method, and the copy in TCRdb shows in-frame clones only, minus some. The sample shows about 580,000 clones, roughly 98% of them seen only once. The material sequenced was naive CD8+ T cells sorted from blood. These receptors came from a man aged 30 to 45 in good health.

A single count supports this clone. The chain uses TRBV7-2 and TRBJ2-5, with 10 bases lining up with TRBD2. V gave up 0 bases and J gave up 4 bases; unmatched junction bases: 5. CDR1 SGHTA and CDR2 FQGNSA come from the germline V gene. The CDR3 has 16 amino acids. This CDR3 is CASSLAVPSGRETQYF. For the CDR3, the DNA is TGTGCCAGCAGCTTAGCTGTTCCTAGCGGGAGAGAGACCCAGTACTTC.

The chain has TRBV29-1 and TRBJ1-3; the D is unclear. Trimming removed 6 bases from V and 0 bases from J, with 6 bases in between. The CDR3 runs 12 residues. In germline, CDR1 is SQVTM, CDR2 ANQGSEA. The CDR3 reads CSVRHSGNTIYF. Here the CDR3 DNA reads TGCAGCGTGAGACACTCTGGAAACACCATATATTTT.

In DNA, the CDR3 is TGCGCCAGCAGCGAGGACTGGTCCATTGAGCAGTATTTT. Encoded protein: CASSEDWSIEQYF. V gene TRBV4-1 combines with J gene TRBJ2-3; a weak D match, TRBD2 (5 bases). V was shortened by 5 bases and J by 11 bases, with 17 bases between the two germline ends. CDR1 is MGHRA and CDR2 is YSYEKL in the germline V gene. There are 13 residues in the CDR3.

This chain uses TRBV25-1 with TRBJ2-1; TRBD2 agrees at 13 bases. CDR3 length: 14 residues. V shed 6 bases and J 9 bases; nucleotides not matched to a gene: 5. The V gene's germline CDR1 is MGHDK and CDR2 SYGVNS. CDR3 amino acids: CASRSLAGGGEQFF. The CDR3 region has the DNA TGTGCCAGCAGATCACTAGCGGGAGGGGGTGAGCAGTTCTTC.

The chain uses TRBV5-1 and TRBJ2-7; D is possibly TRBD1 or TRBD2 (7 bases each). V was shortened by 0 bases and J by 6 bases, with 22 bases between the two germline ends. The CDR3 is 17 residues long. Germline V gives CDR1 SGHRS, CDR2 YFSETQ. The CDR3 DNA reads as TGCGCCAGCAGCTTGGGGGAGGGGGCGCAGGAATCGTTCGAGCAGTACTTC. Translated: CASSLGEGAQESFEQYF.

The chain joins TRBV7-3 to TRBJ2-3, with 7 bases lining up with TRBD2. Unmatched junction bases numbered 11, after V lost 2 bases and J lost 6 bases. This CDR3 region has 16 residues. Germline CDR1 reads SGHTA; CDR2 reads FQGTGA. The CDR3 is CASSLGSGAVADTQYF. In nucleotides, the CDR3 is TGTGCCAGCAGCTTAGGCAGCGGGGCCGTCGCGGATACGCAGTATTTT.

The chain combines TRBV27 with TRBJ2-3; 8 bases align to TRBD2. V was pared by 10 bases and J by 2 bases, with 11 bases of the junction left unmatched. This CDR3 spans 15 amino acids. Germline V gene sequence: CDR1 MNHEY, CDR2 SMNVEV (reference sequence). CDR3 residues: CATSQGGRPTDTQYF. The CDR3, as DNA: TGTGCCACCTCCCAGGGCGGGAGGCCCACAGATACGCAGTATTTT.

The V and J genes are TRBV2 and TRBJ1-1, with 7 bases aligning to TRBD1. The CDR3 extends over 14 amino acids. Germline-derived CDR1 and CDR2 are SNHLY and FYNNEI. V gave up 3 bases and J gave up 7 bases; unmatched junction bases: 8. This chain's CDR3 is CASSDLTGTGEAFF. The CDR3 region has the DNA TGTGCCAGCAGTGATCTGACAGGGACTGGTGAAGCTTTCTTT.

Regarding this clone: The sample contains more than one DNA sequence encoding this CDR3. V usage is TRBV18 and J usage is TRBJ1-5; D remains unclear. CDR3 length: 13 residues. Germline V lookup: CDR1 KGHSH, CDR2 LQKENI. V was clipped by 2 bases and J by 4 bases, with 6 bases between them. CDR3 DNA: TGTGCCAGCTCACCAGGGCAGAATCAGCCCCAGCATTTT. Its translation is CASSPGQNQPQHF.

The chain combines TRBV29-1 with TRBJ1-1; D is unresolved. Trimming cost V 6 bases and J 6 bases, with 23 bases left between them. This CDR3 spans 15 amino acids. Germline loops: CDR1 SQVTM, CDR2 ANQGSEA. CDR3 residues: CSVHAVGQVDPEAFF. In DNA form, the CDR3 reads TGCAGCGTCCACGCGGTTGGCCAAGTGGACCCTGAAGCTTTCTTT.

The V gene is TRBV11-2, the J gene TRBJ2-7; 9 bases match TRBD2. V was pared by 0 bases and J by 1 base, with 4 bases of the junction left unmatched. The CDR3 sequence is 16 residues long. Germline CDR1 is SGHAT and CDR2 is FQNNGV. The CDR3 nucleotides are TGTGCCAGCAGCTTAGAGGCAGCGGGAGGATCCTACGAGCAGTACTTC. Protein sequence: CASSLEAAGGSYEQYF.

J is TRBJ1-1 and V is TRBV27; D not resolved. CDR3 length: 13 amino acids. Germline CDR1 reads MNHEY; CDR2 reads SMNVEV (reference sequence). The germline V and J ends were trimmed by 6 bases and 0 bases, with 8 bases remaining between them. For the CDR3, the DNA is TGTGCCAGCAGAAGTCAAATGAACACTGAAGCTTTCTTT. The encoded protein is CASRSQMNTEAFF.

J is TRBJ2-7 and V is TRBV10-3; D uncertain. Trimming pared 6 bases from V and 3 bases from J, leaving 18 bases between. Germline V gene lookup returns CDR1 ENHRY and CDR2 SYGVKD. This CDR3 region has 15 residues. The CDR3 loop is CAISSDGDRRYEQYF. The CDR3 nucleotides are TGTGCCATCAGCTCCGACGGAGATAGACGCTACGAGCAGTACTTC.

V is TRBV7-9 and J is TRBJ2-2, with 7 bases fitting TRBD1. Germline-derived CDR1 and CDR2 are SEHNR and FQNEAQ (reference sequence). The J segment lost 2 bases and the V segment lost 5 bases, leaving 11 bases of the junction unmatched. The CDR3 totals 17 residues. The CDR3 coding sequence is TGTGCCAGCAGCGAACGAACAGGGGCGAGAAACACCGGGGAGCTGTTTTTT. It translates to CASSERTGARNTGELFF.

CDR3 sequence reads: CASSFRDANQPQHF. CDR3 bases: TGTGCCAGCAGCTTTCGGGACGCCAATCAGCCCCAGCATTTT. The V call is TRBV5-8, the J call TRBJ1-5; D is perhaps TRBD1 (5 bases). Germline assignment: CDR1 SGHTS and CDR2 YDEGEE. This CDR3 is 14 amino acids long. The V and J ends lost 2 bases and 3 bases respectively, with 9 bases between them.

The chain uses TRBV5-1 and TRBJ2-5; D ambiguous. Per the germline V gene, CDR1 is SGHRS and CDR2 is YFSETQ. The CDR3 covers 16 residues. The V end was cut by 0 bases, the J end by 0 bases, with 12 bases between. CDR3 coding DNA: TGCGCCAGCAGCTTGGAAGCTTCCAGGAACCAAGAGACCCAGTACTTC. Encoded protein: CASSLEASRNQETQYF.

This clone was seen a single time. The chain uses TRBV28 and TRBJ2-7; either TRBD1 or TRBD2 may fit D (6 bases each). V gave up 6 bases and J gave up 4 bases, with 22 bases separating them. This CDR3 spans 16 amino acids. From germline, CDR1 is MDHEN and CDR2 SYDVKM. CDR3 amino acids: CASSHEGGVKLYEQYF. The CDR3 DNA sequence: TGTGCCAGCAGCCACGAGGGGGGCGTGAAGTTGTACGAGCAGTACTTC.

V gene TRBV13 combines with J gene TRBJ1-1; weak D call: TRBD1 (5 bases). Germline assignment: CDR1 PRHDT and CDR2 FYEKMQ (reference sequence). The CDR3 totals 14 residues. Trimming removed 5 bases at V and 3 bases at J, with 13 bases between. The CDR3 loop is CASSPTPGHTEAFF. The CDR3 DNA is TGTGCCAGCAGCCCCACCCCGGGACACACTGAAGCTTTCTTT.

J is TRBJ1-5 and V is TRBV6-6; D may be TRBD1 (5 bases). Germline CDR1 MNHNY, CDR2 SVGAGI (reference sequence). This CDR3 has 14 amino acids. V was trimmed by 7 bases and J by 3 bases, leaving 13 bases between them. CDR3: CASTPGGYNQPQHF. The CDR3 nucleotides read TGTGCCAGCACCCCGGGGGGGTACAATCAGCCCCAGCATTTT.